This TCR beta chain was sequenced in a study of blood T cell repertoires in COVID-19. V lost 0 bases and J lost 5, with 10 bases in between. The CDR3 is made up of 15 amino acids. Germline V gives CDR1 SGHVS, CDR2 FNYEAQ. Measured with immunoSEQ multiplex PCR; TCRdb has only the in-frame clones, and not every one. The sample has around 120,000 clones, approximately 83% seen once. The source is a man aged 80 or over with acute or convalescent COVID-19. The rearrangement joins TRBV7-6 to TRBJ1-4; D not resolved. What was sequenced was peripheral blood. This CDR3 is CASSLANTPNEKLFF. The DNA of the CDR3 is TGTGCCAGCAGCTTAGCAAACACCCCGAATGAAAAACTGTTTTTT.